This T cell receptor beta chain was identified in a study of T cell responses to AZD1222 COVID-19 vaccine. General study points: Sampled repertoires all dated from after the peak T cell response. White British people made up most donors, females outnumbered males, and clonal diversity was possibly underestimated.

CDR1 and CDR2 (germline): SGHTA, FQGNSA. Trimming pared 3 bases from V and 4 bases from J, leaving 13 bases between. The CDR3 runs 15 residues. Comment on this clone: Its matching antigen is unknown.

Clones were sequenced by immunoSEQ multiplex PCR, and TCRdb holds only the in-frame ones, with some missing. The table has approximately 150,000 clones, just over 90% seen once. Whether given at about 4 or about 12 weeks, second doses were pooled. The rearrangement links TRBV7-2 to TRBJ1-3, with D uncertain. This sample comprised peripheral blood, obtained 28 days after the second AZD1222 dose. The sequence was obtained from an adult who received the AZD1222 COVID-19 vaccine. CDR3 bases: TGTGCCAGCAGCTTCGTGGGCCTGGGGGGAAACACCATATATTTT. It specifies CASSFVGLGGNTIYF.